A selection of T cell receptor beta chains follows, all from one sample in a study of T cells in Graves' hyperthyroidism and ophthalmopathy. TCRdb analysed the multiplex PCR reads with MiXCR anew, one entry per CDR3 protein. The data show approximately 600,000 distinct CDR3 sequences, around 15% seen once. Source material: blood. Source of these receptors: a woman aged 25 to 45 with Graves' hyperthyroidism. CDR3s include the opening cysteine and the closing phenylalanine or tryptophan. The D gene is left open where the match is weak. A row's size may be missing; if present it is once, few, many or a size class.

TRBV10-3,many,TRBD2,TRBJ2-1,CAISDRLAGTEQFF,TGTGCCATCAGTGACAGACTAGCGGGAACTGAGCAGTTCTTC
TRBV7-9,many,-,TRBJ2-7,CASSHRSYEQYF,TGTGCCAGCAGCCACCGCTCCTACGAGCAGTACTTC
TRBV7-9,-,TRBD1,TRBJ1-1,CASSLIPGQGGSTEAFF,TGTGCCAGCAGCCTTATCCCGGGACAGGGTGGTTCCACTGAAGCTTTCTTT
TRBV19,few,-,TRBJ1-5,CASSISRDILSNQPQHF,TGTGCCAGTAGTATATCACGGGACATCCTTAGCAATCAGCCCCAGCATTTT
TRBV30,few,TRBD1,TRBJ2-5,CAWSGTGRNQETQYF,TGTGCCTGGAGTGGGACAGGGCGGAACCAAGAGACCCAGTACTTC
TRBV29-1,few,-,TRBJ1-2,CSVDGAVNYGYTF,TGCAGCGTTGACGGGGCTGTTAACTATGGCTACACCTTC
TRBV3-1,many,TRBD1,TRBJ1-2,CASSQDGTATNYGYTF,TGTGCCAGCAGCCAAGATGGGACAGCTACCAACTATGGCTACACCTTC
TRBV9,-,-,TRBJ2-7,CASSVVEWGGEQYF,TGTGCCAGCAGCGTAGTTGAATGGGGAGGCGAGCAGTACTTC
TRBV27,few,TRBD2,TRBJ2-7,CASSYVAGSYEQYF,TGTGCCAGCAGTTACGTAGCGGGTTCCTACGAGCAGTACTTC
TRBV10-3,many,TRBD2,TRBJ2-1,CAISESSGARNEQFF,TGTGCCATCAGTGAGTCTAGCGGGGCCAGGAATGAGCAGTTCTTC
TRBV7-9,many,-,TRBJ1-5,CASSLDGSYQPQHF,TGTGCCAGCAGCTTAGATGGCAGTTACCAGCCCCAGCATTTT
TRBV28,many,-,TRBJ2-7,CASSRAGSYEQYF,TGTGCCAGCAGCAGGGCCGGATCCTACGAGCAGTACTTC
TRBV7-2,many,-,TRBJ2-7,CASSLQGQSYEQYF,TGTGCCAGCAGCTTACAGGGACAATCTTACGAGCAGTACTTC
TRBV27,many,TRBD2,TRBJ2-1,CASSWGSSGYNEQFF,TGTGCCAGCAGCTGGGGGTCTAGCGGCTACAATGAGCAGTTCTTC
TRBV7-3,few,TRBD1,TRBJ2-1,CASSRDRYNEQFF,TGTGCCAGCAGCCGGGACAGATACAATGAGCAGTTCTTC
TRBV3-1,many,TRBD2,TRBJ2-1,CASSLGAGVYNEQFF,TGTGCCAGCAGTCTCGGGGCGGGGGTGTACAATGAGCAGTTCTTC
TRBV15,many,TRBD2,TRBJ2-1,CATSRDRTSGYNEQFF,TGTGCCACCAGCAGAGATCGGACTAGCGGGTACAATGAGCAGTTCTTC
TRBV6-1,-,-,TRBJ2-2,CASGVGPGGAGELFF,TGTGCCAGCGGAGTCGGCCCCGGGGGTGCCGGGGAGCTGTTTTTT
TRBV19,-,-,TRBJ2-1,CASSIGIGLNSYNEQFF,TGTGCCAGTAGTATTGGTATCGGGCTCAACTCCTACAATGAGCAGTTCTTC
TRBV20-1,many,TRBD2,TRBJ2-7,CSASDQRGGYEQYF,TGCAGTGCTAGTGACCAGCGGGGGGGCTACGAGCAGTACTTC
TRBV28,many,TRBD2,TRBJ2-7,CASGVLAGIGEQYF,TGTGCCAGCGGGGTACTAGCGGGAATCGGCGAGCAGTACTTC
TRBV30,few,-,TRBJ2-6,CAWSVPSGANVLTF,TGTGCCTGGAGTGTTCCGTCTGGGGCCAACGTCCTGACTTTC
TRBV15,many,TRBD1,TRBJ1-1,CATSKRGQDKEAFF,TGTGCCACCAGCAAAAGAGGACAGGATAAAGAAGCTTTCTTT
TRBV29-1,-,-,TRBJ2-7,CSVRRVSGEQYF,TGCAGCGTCCGACGGGTAAGCGGAGAGCAGTACTTC
TRBV7-2,many,-,TRBJ1-1,CASSLVAGVNTEAFF,TGTGCCAGCAGCTTAGTTGCAGGCGTTAACACTGAAGCTTTCTTT
TRBV19,-,TRBD2,TRBJ2-1,CASSNRLAGRQNPNEQFF,TGTGCCAGTAGTAACCGACTAGCGGGTCGGCAAAATCCTAATGAGCAGTTCTTC
TRBV18,few,-,TRBJ2-2,CASSPGQSGELFF,TGTGCCAGCTCACCAGGACAGTCGGGGGAGCTGTTTTTT